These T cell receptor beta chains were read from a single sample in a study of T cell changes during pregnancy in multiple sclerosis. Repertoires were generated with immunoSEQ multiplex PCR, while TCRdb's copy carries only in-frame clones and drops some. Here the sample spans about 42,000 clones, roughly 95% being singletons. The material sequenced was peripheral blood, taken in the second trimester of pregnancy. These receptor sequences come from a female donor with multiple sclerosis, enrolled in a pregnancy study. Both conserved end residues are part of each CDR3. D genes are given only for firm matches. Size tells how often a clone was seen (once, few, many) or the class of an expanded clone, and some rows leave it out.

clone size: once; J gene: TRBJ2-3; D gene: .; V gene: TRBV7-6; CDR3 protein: CASSLGHMTSTDTQYF; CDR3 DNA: TGTGCCAGCAGCTTAGGGCACATGACTAGCACAGATACGCAGTATTTT
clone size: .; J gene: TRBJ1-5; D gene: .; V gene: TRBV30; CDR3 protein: CAWSEQGDQPQHF; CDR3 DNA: TGTGCCTGGAGTGAGCAGGGTGATCAGCCCCAGCATTTT
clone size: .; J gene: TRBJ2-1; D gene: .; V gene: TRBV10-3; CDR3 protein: CAISEETANYNEQFF; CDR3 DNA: TGTGCCATCAGTGAGGAGACAGCGAACTACAATGAGCAGTTCTTC
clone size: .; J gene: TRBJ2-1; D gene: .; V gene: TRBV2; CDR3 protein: CASRKGGGRSIDEQFF; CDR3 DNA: TGTGCCAGCAGAAAAGGTGGGGGCCGATCCATTGATGAGCAGTTCTTC
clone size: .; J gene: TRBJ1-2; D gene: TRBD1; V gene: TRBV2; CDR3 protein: CASRQGITYGYTF; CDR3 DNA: TGTGCCAGTCGACAGGGTATCACCTATGGCTACACCTTC
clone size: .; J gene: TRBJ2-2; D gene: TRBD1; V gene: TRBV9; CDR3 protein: CASSHKGGTYTGELFF; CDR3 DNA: TGTGCCAGCAGCCATAAAGGGGGCACTTACACCGGGGAGCTGTTTTTT
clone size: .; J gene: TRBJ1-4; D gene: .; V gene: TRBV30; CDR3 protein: CAWSETRGGEKLFF; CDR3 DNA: TGTGCCTGGAGTGAGACCCGGGGTGGTGAAAAACTGTTTTTT
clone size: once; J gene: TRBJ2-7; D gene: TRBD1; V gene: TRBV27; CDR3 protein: CASSRTGRAHEQYF; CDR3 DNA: TGTGCCAGCAGCCGGACAGGGCGCGCACACGAGCAGTACTTC
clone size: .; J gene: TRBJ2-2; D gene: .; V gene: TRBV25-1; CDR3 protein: CASSESPFTANTGELFF; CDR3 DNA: TGTGCCAGCAGTGAATCCCCTTTTACTGCGAACACCGGGGAGCTGTTTTTT
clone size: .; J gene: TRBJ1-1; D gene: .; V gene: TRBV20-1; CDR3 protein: CSASAGTEAFF; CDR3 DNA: TGCAGTGCTTCCGCGGGAACTGAAGCTTTCTTT
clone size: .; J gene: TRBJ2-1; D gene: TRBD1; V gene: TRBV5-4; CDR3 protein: CASSSQQGKAYNEQFF; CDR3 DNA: TGTGCCAGCAGCTCCCAACAGGGGAAGGCCTACAATGAGCAGTTCTTC
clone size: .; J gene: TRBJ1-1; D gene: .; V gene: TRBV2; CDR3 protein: CASTLTWVDTEAFF; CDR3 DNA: TGTGCCAGCACCTTGACATGGGTCGACACTGAAGCTTTCTTT
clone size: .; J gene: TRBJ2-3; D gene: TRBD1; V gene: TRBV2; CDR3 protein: CASSYRTGTDTQYF; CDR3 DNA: TGTGCCAGCAGTTACCGGACAGGGACAGATACGCAGTATTTT
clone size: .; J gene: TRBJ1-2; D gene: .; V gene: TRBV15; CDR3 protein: CATSREIGANYGYTF; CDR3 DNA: TGTGCCACCAGCAGGGAGATCGGAGCTAACTATGGCTACACCTTC
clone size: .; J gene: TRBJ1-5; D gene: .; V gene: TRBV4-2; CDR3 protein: CASSQERVPNQPQHF; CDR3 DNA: TGTGCCAGCAGCCAAGAAAGAGTCCCCAATCAGCCCCAGCATTTT
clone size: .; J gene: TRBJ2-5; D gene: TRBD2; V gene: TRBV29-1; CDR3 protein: CSVKGLAAQETQYF; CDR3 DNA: TGCAGCGTAAAGGGACTAGCGGCCCAAGAGACCCAGTACTTC
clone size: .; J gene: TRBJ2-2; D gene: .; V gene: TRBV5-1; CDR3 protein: CASRDLRGNGELFF; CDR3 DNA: TGCGCCAGCAGGGACTTGCGGGGAAACGGGGAGCTGTTTTTT
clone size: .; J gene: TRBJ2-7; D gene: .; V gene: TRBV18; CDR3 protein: CASSPQPWAAYEQYF; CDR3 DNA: TGTGCCAGCTCACCACAACCCTGGGCCGCCTACGAGCAGTACTTC
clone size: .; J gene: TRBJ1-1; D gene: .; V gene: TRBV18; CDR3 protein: CASSGQGATEAFF; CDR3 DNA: TGTGCCAGCTCGGGCCAGGGTGCCACTGAAGCTTTCTTT
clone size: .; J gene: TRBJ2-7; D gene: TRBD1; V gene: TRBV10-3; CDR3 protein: CAARDSSYEQYF; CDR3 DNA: TGTGCCGCCAGGGACAGCTCCTACGAGCAGTACTTC
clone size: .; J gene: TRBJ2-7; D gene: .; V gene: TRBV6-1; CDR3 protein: CASTSGTTGYEQYF; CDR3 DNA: TGTGCCAGCACCTCCGGGACAACAGGCTACGAGCAGTACTTC
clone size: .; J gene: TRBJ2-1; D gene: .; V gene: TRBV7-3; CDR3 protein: CASSLGAHNEQFF; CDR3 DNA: TGTGCCAGCAGCTTGGGGGCCCACAATGAGCAGTTCTTC
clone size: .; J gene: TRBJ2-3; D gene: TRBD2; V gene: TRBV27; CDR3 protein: CASSLGVRLAGYTDTQYF; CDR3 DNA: TGTGCCAGCAGTTTGGGGGTCCGGCTAGCGGGATATACAGATACGCAGTATTTT
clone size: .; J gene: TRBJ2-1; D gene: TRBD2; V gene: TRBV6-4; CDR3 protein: CASSDQTSGEQFF; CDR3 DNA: TGTGCCAGCAGTGACCAGACTAGCGGTGAGCAGTTCTTC
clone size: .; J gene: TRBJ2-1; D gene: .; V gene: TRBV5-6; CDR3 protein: CASSPDRKGYNEQFF; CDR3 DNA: TGTGCCAGCTCGCCCGACAGGAAAGGCTACAATGAGCAGTTCTTC
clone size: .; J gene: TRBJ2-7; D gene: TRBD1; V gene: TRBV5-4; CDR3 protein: CASSSVDRVYEQYF; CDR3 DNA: TGTGCCAGCAGCTCAGTTGACAGGGTCTACGAGCAGTACTTC
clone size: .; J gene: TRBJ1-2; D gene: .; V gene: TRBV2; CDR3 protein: CASRGGPQGNYGYTF; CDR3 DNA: TGTGCCAGCAGAGGGGGACCTCAGGGGAACTATGGCTACACCTTC
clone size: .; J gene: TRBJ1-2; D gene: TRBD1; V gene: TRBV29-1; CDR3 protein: CSVRWDRVYGYTF; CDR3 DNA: TGCAGCGTTCGCTGGGACAGGGTCTATGGCTACACCTTC
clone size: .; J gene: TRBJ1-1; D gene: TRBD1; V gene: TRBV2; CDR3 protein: CASSDTTGGSPGTEAFF; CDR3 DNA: TGTGCCAGCAGTGACACTACAGGGGGCTCCCCGGGCACTGAAGCTTTCTTT
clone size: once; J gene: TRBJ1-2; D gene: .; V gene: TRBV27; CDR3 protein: CASRGGANYGYTF; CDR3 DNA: TGTGCCAGCCGCGGAGGGGCAAACTATGGCTACACCTTC
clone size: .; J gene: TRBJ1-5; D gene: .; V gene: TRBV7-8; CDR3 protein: CASSQSHGGTALISNQPQHF; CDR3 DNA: TGTGCCAGCAGCCAAAGCCACGGAGGGACGGCCCTTATCAGCAATCAGCCCCAGCATTTT
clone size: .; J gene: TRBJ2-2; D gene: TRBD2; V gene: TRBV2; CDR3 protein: CARREIGTGELFF; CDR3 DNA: TGTGCCAGGCGGGAGATCGGCACCGGGGAGCTGTTTTTT
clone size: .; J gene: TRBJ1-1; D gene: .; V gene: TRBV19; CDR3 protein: CASRDTSMNTEAFF; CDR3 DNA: TGTGCCAGTAGGGACACCTCGATGAACACTGAAGCTTTCTTT
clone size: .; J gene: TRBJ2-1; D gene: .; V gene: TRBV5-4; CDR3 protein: CASSLRGGANEQFF; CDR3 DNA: TGTGCCAGCAGCTTAAGGGGGGGGGCCAATGAGCAGTTCTTC
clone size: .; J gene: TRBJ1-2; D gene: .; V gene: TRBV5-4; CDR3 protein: CASSHPDSYGYTF; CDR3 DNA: TGTGCCAGCAGCCACCCGGACAGCTATGGCTACACCTTC
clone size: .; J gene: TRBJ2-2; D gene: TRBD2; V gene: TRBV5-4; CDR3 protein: CATGPGLAGGRTGELFF; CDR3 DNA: TGTGCCACCGGCCCAGGACTAGCGGGAGGGAGGACCGGGGAGCTGTTTTTT
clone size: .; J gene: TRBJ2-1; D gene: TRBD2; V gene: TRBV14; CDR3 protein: CASSQDGRTSVWGGEQFF; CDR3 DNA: TGTGCCAGCAGCCAAGATGGCCGGACTAGCGTCTGGGGGGGTGAGCAGTTCTTC
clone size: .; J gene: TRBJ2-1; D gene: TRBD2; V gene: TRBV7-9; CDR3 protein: CASTRLASGRAYNEQFF; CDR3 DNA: TGTGCCAGCACCCGGCTGGCTAGCGGGAGGGCCTACAATGAGCAGTTCTTC
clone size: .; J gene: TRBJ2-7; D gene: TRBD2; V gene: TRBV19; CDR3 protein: CASSIIPGTSGSYEQYF; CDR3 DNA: TGTGCCAGTAGTATAATTCCCGGGACTAGCGGTTCCTACGAGCAGTACTTC
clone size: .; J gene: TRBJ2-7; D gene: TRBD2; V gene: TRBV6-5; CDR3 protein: CASSYNGRPYEQYF; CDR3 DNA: TGTGCCAGCAGTTACAACGGGAGGCCCTACGAGCAGTACTTC
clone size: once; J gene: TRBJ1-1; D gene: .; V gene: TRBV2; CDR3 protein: CASIFPAGNTEAFF; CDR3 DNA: TGTGCCAGCATTTTTCCAGCGGGGAACACTGAAGCTTTCTTT
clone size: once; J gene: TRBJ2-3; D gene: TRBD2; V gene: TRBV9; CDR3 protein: CASSVATSSGRTDTQYF; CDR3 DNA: TGTGCCAGCAGCGTAGCTACGTCTAGCGGAAGAACAGATACGCAGTATTTT